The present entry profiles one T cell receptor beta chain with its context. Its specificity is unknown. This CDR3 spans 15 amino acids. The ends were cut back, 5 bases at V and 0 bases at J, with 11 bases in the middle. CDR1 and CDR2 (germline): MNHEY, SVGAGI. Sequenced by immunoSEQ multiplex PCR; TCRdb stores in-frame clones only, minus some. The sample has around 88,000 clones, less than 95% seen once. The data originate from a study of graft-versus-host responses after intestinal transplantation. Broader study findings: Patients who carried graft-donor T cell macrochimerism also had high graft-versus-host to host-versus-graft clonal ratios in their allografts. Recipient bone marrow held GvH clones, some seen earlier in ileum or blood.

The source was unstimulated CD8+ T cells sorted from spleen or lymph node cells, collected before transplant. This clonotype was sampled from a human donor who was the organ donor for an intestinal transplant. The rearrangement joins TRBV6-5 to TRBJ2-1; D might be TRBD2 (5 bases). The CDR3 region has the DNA TGTGCCAGCAGTAAACTAGATTCCTCCTACAATGAGCAGTTCTTC. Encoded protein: CASSKLDSSYNEQFF.